This is a list of T cell receptor beta chains from one sample in a study of CD8+ T cells in alopecia areata. Libraries were prepared by immunoSEQ multiplex PCR; TCRdb keeps only in-frame clonotypes and omits some of them. The sample has 210,000 or so clones, 66% seen once. The source was CD4+ T cells sorted from blood, collected between weeks 44 and 45, from a patient treated with tofacitinib. These receptors were obtained from a human donor with alopecia areata. Both conserved end residues are part of each CDR3. Fields, in order: CDR3 protein, CDR3 DNA, clone size, V gene, D gene, J gene. D genes are given only for firm matches. Rows give clone size only sometimes, using once, few, many, or a class for an expanded clone.

CDR3 protein: CSVRTAGANVLTF
CDR3 DNA: TGCAGCGTCAGGACAGCGGGGGCCAACGTCCTGACTTTC
clone size: .
V gene: TRBV29-1
D gene: .
J gene: TRBJ2-6

CDR3 protein: CASRGAVSDTQYF
CDR3 DNA: TGTGCCAGCCGGGGGGCGGTGTCAGATACGCAGTATTTT
clone size: .
V gene: TRBV7-2
D gene: .
J gene: TRBJ2-3

CDR3 protein: CASSKGEGKSYEQYF
CDR3 DNA: TGTGCCAGCAGTAAGGGGGAGGGGAAATCCTACGAGCAGTACTTC
clone size: .
V gene: TRBV2
D gene: .
J gene: TRBJ2-7

CDR3 protein: CASSASTGIHEKLFF
CDR3 DNA: TGTGCCAGCAGTGCCTCGACAGGGATTCATGAAAAACTGTTTTTT
clone size: .
V gene: TRBV25-1
D gene: TRBD1
J gene: TRBJ1-4

CDR3 protein: CASSNGYEQYF
CDR3 DNA: TGCGCCAGCAGTAACGGGTACGAGCAGTACTTC
clone size: .
V gene: TRBV10-2
D gene: .
J gene: TRBJ2-7

CDR3 protein: CASSLAGLGQGATGELFF
CDR3 DNA: TGCGCCAGCAGCTTGGCAGGTCTCGGACAGGGGGCCACCGGGGAGCTGTTTTTT
clone size: .
V gene: TRBV5-1
D gene: TRBD1
J gene: TRBJ2-2

CDR3 protein: CASSGQGSRDTQYF
CDR3 DNA: TGTGCCAGCAGCGGACAGGGGTCCAGGGATACGCAGTATTTT
clone size: .
V gene: TRBV6-1
D gene: TRBD1
J gene: TRBJ2-3

CDR3 protein: CASRHTSGGAYEQYF
CDR3 DNA: TGTGCCAGCAGACACACTAGCGGGGGGGCCTACGAGCAGTACTTC
clone size: .
V gene: TRBV6-5
D gene: TRBD2
J gene: TRBJ2-7

CDR3 protein: CASSQGSAGGRTDTQYF
CDR3 DNA: TGCGCCAGCAGCCAAGGATCAGCGGGGGGACGCACAGATACGCAGTATTTT
clone size: few
V gene: TRBV4-3
D gene: TRBD2
J gene: TRBJ2-3

CDR3 protein: CASSDGQGRYGYTF
CDR3 DNA: TGTGCCAGCAGTGATGGACAGGGGCGCTATGGCTACACCTTC
clone size: few
V gene: TRBV25-1
D gene: TRBD1
J gene: TRBJ1-2

CDR3 protein: CASSQPLRASRGYTF
CDR3 DNA: TGCGCCAGCAGCCAACCTCTGAGGGCCTCTCGTGGCTACACCTTC
clone size: once
V gene: TRBV4-1
D gene: .
J gene: TRBJ1-2

CDR3 protein: CASSPTTGTRSPLHF
CDR3 DNA: TGTGCCAGTAGTCCGACGACAGGGACGAGATCACCCCTCCACTTT
clone size: .
V gene: TRBV19
D gene: TRBD1
J gene: TRBJ1-6

CDR3 protein: CASSLDSGDYEQYF
CDR3 DNA: TGTGCCAGCAGCTTAGACTCTGGGGACTACGAGCAGTACTTC
clone size: once
V gene: TRBV7-2
D gene: .
J gene: TRBJ2-7

CDR3 protein: CSVRVTRFGYTF
CDR3 DNA: TGCAGCGTTCGGGTGACCCGCTTCGGCTACACCTTC
clone size: .
V gene: TRBV29-1
D gene: .
J gene: TRBJ1-2